These T cell receptor beta chains were read from a single sample in a study of vaccination effects on CD4 cells after COVID-19. Using immunoSEQ multiplex PCR, the repertoire was profiled, and TCRdb retains in-frame clones only, with some absent. Among some 15,000 clones listed, about 78% were seen once. What these receptors recognize is not known. Source: CD4+ T cells from PBMCs cultured with SARS-CoV-2 spike peptides, taken after COVID-19 vaccination. These receptors all stem from a human donor who had a prior SARS-CoV-2 infection. CDR3s include the opening cysteine and the closing phenylalanine or tryptophan. Some rows have no size entry. The others give once, few or many, or a class for an expanded clone.

abundance,v_gene,j_gene,CDR3aa
.,TRBV5-1,TRBJ2-3,CASSLAPGTSGRGTQYF
.,TRBV7-2,TRBJ2-1,CASSRAINEQFF
.,TRBV20-1,TRBJ2-3,CSASPVSSTDTQYF
.,TRBV3-1/TRBV3-2,TRBJ2-1,CASSKGVYSSYNEQFF
once,TRBV9,TRBJ1-2,CASSGEPGNYGYTF
.,TRBV6-4,TRBJ2-1,CASSDSFKRTFSNNEQFF
once,TRBV11-2,TRBJ2-3,CASSMTSGGFTDTQYF
.,TRBV3-1/TRBV3-2,TRBJ1-2,CASSQGERGARGYTF
.,TRBV7-8,TRBJ1-1,CASSSGGTGMNTEAFF
.,TRBV12-5,TRBJ2-5,CASAPPNQETQYF
.,TRBV12-3/TRBV12-4,TRBJ2-1,CASSPGTLNLWFF
.,TRBV5-1,TRBJ2-2,CASSLMAVAGELFF
.,TRBV18,TRBJ1-5,CASSSGTGGDQPQHF
.,TRBV18,TRBJ1-2,CASSPGTGNNYGYTF
few,TRBV28,TRBJ1-6,CASSPHRGQNSPLHF
few,TRBV5-1,TRBJ2-1,CASSLGYGRVYDEQFF
medium-sized,TRBV9,TRBJ2-1,CASSVNTDNEQFF
.,TRBV7-2,TRBJ2-5,CASSPRGPAVETQYF
.,TRBV19,TRBJ1-5,CASRLTGGQPQHF
.,TRBV5-1,TRBJ2-1,CASSLVRASSYNEQFF
.,TRBV27,TRBJ2-1,CASSYAGLAGGQAYNEQFF
once,TRBV3-1/TRBV3-2,TRBJ2-1,CASGFPTTLFF
once,TRBV6-6,TRBJ2-3,CASSARTTGDTQYF
.,TRBV19,TRBJ1-4,CASSISWPGSEKLFF
.,TRBV19,TRBJ1-5,CASRGPYSNQPQHF
once,TRBV6-1,TRBJ1-1,CASSEVRLSTEAFF
few,TRBV18,TRBJ2-7,CASSPDSPSSYEQYF
.,TRBV19,TRBJ2-3,CASIVLAARGADTQYF
.,TRBV29-1,TRBJ1-2,CSVRTLNPYGYTF
once,TRBV18,TRBJ1-3,CASSPGQGGRNTIYF
.,TRBV10-3,TRBJ2-1,CAISRIGTGVEQFF
.,TRBV5-4,TRBJ2-5,CASRERPQETQYF
once,TRBV7-3,TRBJ2-1,CASSPQPGGLNEQFF
medium-sized,TRBV10-3,TRBJ2-1,CASAWGLAGGSWEQFF
.,TRBV6-5,TRBJ2-2,CASRADRAFPGELFF
.,TRBV7-9,TRBJ2-7,CASSQTRGSYEQYF
few,TRBV19,TRBJ2-5,CASSIGYRGRQETQYF
.,TRBV5-1,TRBJ1-6,CASSLVSGLGDGSYNSPLHF
.,TRBV6-4,TRBJ2-2,CASSVSGETGELFF
.,TRBV5-1,TRBJ2-5,CASSGGSSGKAQTQYF
.,TRBV12-5,TRBJ1-1,CASGLSSPAQRHDTEAFF
.,TRBV10-3,TRBJ2-7,CAISGTGTEDEQYF
once,TRBV5-1,TRBJ2-2,CASSQLTGEVGELFF
.,TRBV2,TRBJ2-3,CASSVGGADTQYF
.,TRBV2,TRBJ1-2,CASSRDRVYGGYTF
.,TRBV9,TRBJ2-2,CASSVVGSGTGELFF
.,TRBV5-4,TRBJ1-2,CASSSPLNYGYTF